This TCR beta chain was obtained from a study of T-cell memory formation after mild COVID-19. Study results and caveats: Contracting CD4+ clones lay largely in CM and EM, with CD8+ ones residing in EMRA. The SARS-CoV-2 specificity of second-wave clones reaching peak at day 37 remained unverified. Clones contracting day 15 to 85 were balanced CD4/CD8; later expanders leaned CD4+.

5'RACE with constant-segment primers built TCRalpha and TCRbeta cDNA libraries with UMIs. TCRdb used MiXCR to reprocess the 5' RACE reads, holding one entry per CDR3 protein. Of 270,000 or so distinct CDR3 sequences in the sample, more than 15% were seen once. The CDR3 length is 17 residues. After removal of 5 bases from V and 12 bases from J, the junction contained 17 bases not matched to a gene. The germline V gene encodes CDR1 MNHNS and CDR2 SASEGT. Concerning this clonotype itself: Its matching antigen is unknown.

The sequenced material came from PBMCs or a T cell subset sorted from them (not recorded which). The chain carries TRBV6-1 and TRBJ2-1, with 12 nucleotides matching TRBD1. The TCR sequence derives from a man aged 18-30 years who had mild COVID-19 (a few samples of this study predate the infection). Cell type and time point are not known. The CDR3 region is CASSPRPPGQGAIGQFF. The CDR3 bases are TGTGCCAGCAGTCCTCGTCCGCCGGGACAGGGGGCGATTGGGCAGTTCTTC.